What follows is one TCR beta chain and its context. The antigen is not known. This entry is derived from a study of shared clonotypes between healthy human individuals. Assay used: immunoSEQ multiplex PCR; TCRdb lists only in-frame clones, some missing. The sample carries about 2.4 million clones, over 85% recorded once. The ends lost 8 bases at V and 5 bases at J; junction bases unmatched: 9. Germline lookup yields CDR1 MNHEY and CDR2 SMNVEV (reference sequence). The CDR3 has 16 residues. Study-level results: Despite large depth, sorted-subset datasets appeared incompletely sequenced.

The clonotype originates from a man between 18 and 29 years old in good health. Some clones in this sample may be carry-over from other donors' samples. This rearrangement joins TRBV27 to TRBJ2-5, with 15 bases matching TRBD2. Sequenced material: naive CD4+ T cells from PBMCs. Documented subset: CD45RA+ positively selected. In nucleotides, the CDR3 is TGTGCCAGCCAGGGACTAGCGGGAGGAGACGCCGAGACCCAGTACTTC. It is translated as CASQGLAGGDAETQYF.